Below, one TCR beta chain is given with its context. What it binds is not known. The read gets to within 3 residues of the CDR3 end, and the germline J gene fills in the rest. Germline V CDR1 and CDR2: SGHTA, FQGNSA. With 5 bases clipped from V and 3 bases from J, the junction kept 7 bases outside the gene matches. The CDR3 spans 15 residues. The sample belongs to a study of T cells in women clearing cervical HPV infection. Looking at the study overall: Case blood drawn at lesion detection; control blood after infection cleared. General study findings and limits: Repertoire richness, not evenness, was significantly elevated in CIN3+ cases versus controls.

Assay: immunoSEQ multiplex PCR; the TCRdb copy retains only in-frame clones and omits some. Its clone listing holds tens of thousands of clones. The sample comprised blood buffy coat. The chain links TRBV7-2 to TRBJ2-3; 8 bases are a match to TRBD1. The receptor was isolated from a woman aged 18 to 75 with a cervical HPV16 infection that either progressed to CIN3+ or cleared (not recorded which). The CDR3 is CASSPRTGYTDTQYF. Incomplete CDR3 DNA: TGTGCCAGCAGCCCTCGGACAGGGTATACAGATACG.